Sequencing of this T cell receptor (beta chain) was carried out in a study of shared clonotypes between healthy human individuals. All donors were Caucasian adults living in Nashville, Tennessee. Data came from immunoSEQ multiplex PCR; TCRdb stores just in-frame clones and leaves some out. The sample has hundreds of thousands of clones; around 74% are singletons. Germline CDR1 reads MNHEY; CDR2 reads SMNVEV (reference sequence). V was shortened by 1 base and J by 7 bases, with 17 bases between the two germline ends. The CDR3 length is 15 residues. The specimen sequenced was memory CD4+ T cells sorted from blood. The subset was: CD45RA-negative fraction. The sequence was collected from a woman aged 25-40 years in good health. The rearrangement links TRBV27 to TRBJ2-7; D is unresolved. CDR3 nucleotides: TGTGCCAGCAGTTTATGGGGAAAGCGTCAGTGGGAGCAGTACTTC. This gives the protein CASSLWGKRQWEQYF.